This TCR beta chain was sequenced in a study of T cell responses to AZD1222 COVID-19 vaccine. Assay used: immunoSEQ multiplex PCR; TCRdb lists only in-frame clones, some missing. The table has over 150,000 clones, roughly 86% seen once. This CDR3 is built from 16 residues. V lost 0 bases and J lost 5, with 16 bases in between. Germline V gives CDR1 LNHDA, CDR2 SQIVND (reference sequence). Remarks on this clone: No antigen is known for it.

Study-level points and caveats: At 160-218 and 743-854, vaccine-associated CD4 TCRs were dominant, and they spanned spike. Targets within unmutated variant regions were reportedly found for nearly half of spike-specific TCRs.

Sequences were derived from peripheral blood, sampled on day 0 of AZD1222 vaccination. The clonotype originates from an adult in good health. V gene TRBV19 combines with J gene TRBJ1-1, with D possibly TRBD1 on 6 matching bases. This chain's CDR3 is CASSIDLGGIRTEAFF. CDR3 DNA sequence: TGTGCCAGTAGTATAGATTTGGGGGGCATTAGGACTGAAGCTTTCTTT.